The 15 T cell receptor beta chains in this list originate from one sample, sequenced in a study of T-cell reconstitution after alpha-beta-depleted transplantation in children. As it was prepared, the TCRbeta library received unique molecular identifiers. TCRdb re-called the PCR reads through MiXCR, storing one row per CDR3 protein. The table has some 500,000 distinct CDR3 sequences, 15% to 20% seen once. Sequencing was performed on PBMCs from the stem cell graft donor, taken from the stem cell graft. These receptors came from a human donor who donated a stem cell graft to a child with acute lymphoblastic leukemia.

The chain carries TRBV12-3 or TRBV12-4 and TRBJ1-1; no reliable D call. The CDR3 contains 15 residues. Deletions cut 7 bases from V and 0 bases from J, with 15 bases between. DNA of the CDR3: TGTGCCAGCATCCATCAGCGGATAATGAACACTGAAGCTTTCTTT. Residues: CASIHQRIMNTEAFF.

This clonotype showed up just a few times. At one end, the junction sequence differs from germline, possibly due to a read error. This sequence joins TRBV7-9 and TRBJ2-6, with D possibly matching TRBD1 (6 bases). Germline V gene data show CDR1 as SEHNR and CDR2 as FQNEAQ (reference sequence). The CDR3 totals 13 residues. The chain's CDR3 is CASSLVVIQGMAF. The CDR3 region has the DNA TGTGCCAGCAGCTTAGTTGTAATTCAGGGGATGGCTTTC.

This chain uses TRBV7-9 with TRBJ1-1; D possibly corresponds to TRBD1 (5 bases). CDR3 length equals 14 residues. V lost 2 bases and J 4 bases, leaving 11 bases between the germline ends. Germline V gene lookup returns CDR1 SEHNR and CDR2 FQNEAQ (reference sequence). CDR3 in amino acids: CASSLTRGGTEAFF. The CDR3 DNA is TGTGCCAGCAGCTTAACTAGGGGTGGCACTGAAGCTTTCTTT. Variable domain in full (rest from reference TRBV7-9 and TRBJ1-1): DTGVSQNPRHKITKRGQNVTFRCDPISEHNRLYWYRQTLGQGPEFLTYFQNEAQLEKSRLLSDRFSAERPKGSFSTLEIQRTEQGDSAMYLCASSLTRGGTEAFFGQGTRLTVV.

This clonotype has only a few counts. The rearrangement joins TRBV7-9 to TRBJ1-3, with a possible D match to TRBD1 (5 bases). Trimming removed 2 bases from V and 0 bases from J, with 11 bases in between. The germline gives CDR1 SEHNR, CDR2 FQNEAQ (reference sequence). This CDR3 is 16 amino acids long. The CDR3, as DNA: TGTGCCAGCAGCTTATTGGCGACAGCCTCTGGAAACACCATATATTTT. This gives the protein CASSLLATASGNTIYF.

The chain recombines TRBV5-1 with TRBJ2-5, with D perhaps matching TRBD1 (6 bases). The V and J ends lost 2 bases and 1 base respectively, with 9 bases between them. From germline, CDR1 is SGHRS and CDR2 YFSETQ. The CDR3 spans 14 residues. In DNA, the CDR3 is TGCGCCAGCAGCTTCGGACAGAGCCAAGAGACCCAGTACTTC. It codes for CASSFGQSQETQYF.

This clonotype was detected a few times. Written as DNA, the CDR3 is TGTGCCAGCAGTCCCCCGACAGGGGAGTTGGAGACCCAGTACTTC. Amino acids: CASSPPTGELETQYF. The gene calls are TRBV12-3 or TRBV12-4 and TRBJ2-5; TRBD1 matches at 8 bases. This CDR3 has 15 amino acids. V gave up 5 bases and J gave up 5 bases; unmatched junction bases: 10.

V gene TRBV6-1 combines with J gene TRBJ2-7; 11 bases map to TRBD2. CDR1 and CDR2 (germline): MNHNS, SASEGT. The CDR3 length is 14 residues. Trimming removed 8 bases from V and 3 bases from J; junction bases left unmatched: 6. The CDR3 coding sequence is TGTGCCAGCGGAGCTAGCGGGAGGTACTACGAGCAGTACTTC. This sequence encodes CASGASGRYYEQYF.

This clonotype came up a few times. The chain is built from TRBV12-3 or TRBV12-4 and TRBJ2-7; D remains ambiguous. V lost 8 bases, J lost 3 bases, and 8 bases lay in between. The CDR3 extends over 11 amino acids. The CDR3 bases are TGTGCCAGCGGCCGATACTACGAGCAGTACTTC. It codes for CASGRYYEQYF.

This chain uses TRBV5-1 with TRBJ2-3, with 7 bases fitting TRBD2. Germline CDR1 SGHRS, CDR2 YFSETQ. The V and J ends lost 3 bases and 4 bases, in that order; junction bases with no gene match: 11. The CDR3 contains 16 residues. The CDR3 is CASSWGPGGGPDTQYF. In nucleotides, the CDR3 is TGCGCCAGCAGCTGGGGCCCGGGAGGCGGGCCAGATACGCAGTATTTT.

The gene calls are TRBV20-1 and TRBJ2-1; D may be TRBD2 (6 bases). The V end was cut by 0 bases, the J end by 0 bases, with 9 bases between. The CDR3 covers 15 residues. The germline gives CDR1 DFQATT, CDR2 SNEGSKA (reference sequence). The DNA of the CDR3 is TGCAGTGCTAGAGATGTCGGGGGCTCCTACAATGAGCAGTTCTTC. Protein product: CSARDVGGSYNEQFF.

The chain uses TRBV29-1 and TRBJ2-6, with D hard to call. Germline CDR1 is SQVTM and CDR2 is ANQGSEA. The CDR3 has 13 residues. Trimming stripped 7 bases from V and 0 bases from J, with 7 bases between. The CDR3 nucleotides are TGCAGCGCTCTGAGCTCTGGGGCCAACGTCCTGACTTTC. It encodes CSALSSGANVLTF.

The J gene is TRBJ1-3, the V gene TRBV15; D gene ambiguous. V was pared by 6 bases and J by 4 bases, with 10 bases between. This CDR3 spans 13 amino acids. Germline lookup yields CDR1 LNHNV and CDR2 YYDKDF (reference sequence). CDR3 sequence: CATRGALGNTIYF. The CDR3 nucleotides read TGTGCCACCAGAGGAGCTCTAGGAAACACCATATATTTT.

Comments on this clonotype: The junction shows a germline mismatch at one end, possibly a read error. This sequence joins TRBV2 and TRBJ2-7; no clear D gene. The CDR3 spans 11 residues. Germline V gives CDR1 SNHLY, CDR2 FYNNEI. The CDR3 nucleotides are TGTGCCATCAGTGCCGTTTACGAGCAGTACTTC. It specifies CAISAVYEQYF.

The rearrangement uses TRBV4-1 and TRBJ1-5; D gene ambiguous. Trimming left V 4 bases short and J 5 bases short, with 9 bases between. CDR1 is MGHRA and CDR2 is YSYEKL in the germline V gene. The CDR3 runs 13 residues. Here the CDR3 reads CASSPWTDQPQHF. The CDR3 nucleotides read TGCGCCAGCAGCCCTTGGACTGATCAGCCCCAGCATTTT.

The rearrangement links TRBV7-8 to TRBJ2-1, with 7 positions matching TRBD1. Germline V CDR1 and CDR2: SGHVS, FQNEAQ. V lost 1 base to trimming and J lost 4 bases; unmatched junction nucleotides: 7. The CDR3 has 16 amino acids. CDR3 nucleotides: TGTGCCAGCAGCTTAGAGAGACAGGGAAGTTACAATGAGCAGTTCTTC. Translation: CASSLERQGSYNEQFF.